Presented here are 20 T cell receptor beta chains from one specimen sequenced in a study of blood T cell repertoires in COVID-19. Libraries were prepared by immunoSEQ multiplex PCR; TCRdb keeps only in-frame clonotypes and omits some of them. The sample lists roughly 130,000 clones, 84% occurring once. The sample taken for sequencing was PBMCs or T cells enriched from blood (not recorded which). The receptors were gathered from a man aged 35 to 55 with acute COVID-19.

The V gene is TRBV4-3, the J gene TRBJ2-7; TRBD1 agrees at 8 bases. Germline CDR1 is LGHNA and CDR2 is YSLEER. V was pared by 0 bases and J by 4 bases, with 5 bases of the junction left unmatched. This CDR3 is built from 15 residues. CDR3 residues: CASSQERTGWYEQYF. The CDR3 nucleotides read TGCGCCAGCAGCCAAGAGAGGACAGGGTGGTACGAGCAGTACTTC.

The rearrangement uses TRBV27 and TRBJ2-1; 13 nucleotides match TRBD2. Trimming at V came to 4 bases and at J to 6 bases, leaving 9 bases not matched to a gene. From germline, CDR1 is MNHEY and CDR2 SMNVEV (reference sequence). CDR3 size: 17 residues. CDR3: CASSSSAGTSGINEQFF. The DNA for the CDR3 is TGTGCCAGCAGTTCCAGTGCCGGGACTAGCGGGATCAATGAGCAGTTCTTC.

The chain uses TRBV7-2 and TRBJ2-7; 8 bases match TRBD1. The J segment lost 2 bases and the V segment lost 4 bases, leaving 7 bases of the junction unmatched. CDR1 is SGHTA and CDR2 is FQGNSA in the germline V gene. This CDR3 has 15 residues. The CDR3, as DNA: TGTGCCAGCAGCTCGACCGGGACAGGACCCTACGAGCAGTACTTC. Translated: CASSSTGTGPYEQYF.

This clone was observed a few times. The chain is built from TRBV23-1 and TRBJ1-1; no definite D call. TRBV23-1 is identified as an open reading frame with a role that is uncertain. With 10 bases removed from V and 5 bases from J, the gap between germline ends came to 14 bases. This CDR3 comprises 12 residues. The CDR3 bases are TGCGCCACCCCCTTTTCAGTGACTGAAGCTTTCTTT. Amino acids: CATPFSVTEAFF.

The CDR3 sequence: CASRDSYNEQFF. For the CDR3, the DNA is TGCGCCAGCCGGGACAGTTACAATGAGCAGTTCTTC. The genes are TRBV5-1 and TRBJ2-1, with 7 positions matching TRBD1. Germline values: CDR1 SGHRS, CDR2 YFSETQ. The CDR3 runs 12 residues. V lost 7 bases to trimming and J lost 4 bases; unmatched junction nucleotides: 2. Full variable domain (missing parts from reference TRBV5-1 and TRBJ2-1): KAGVTQTPRYLIKTRGQQVTLSCSPISGHRSVSWYQQTPGQGLQFLFEYFSETQRNKGNFPGRFSGRQFSNSRSEMNVSTLELGDSALYLCASRDSYNEQFFGPGTRLTVL.

V and J are TRBV27 and TRBJ2-1, with D possibly TRBD1 on 6 matching bases. Germline values: CDR1 MNHEY, CDR2 SMNVEV (reference sequence). The CDR3 loop spans 14 amino acids. Trimming took off 1 base at V and 4 bases at J, with 8 bases between the two ends. CDR3 protein: CASSLLGAYNEQFF. CDR3 DNA: TGTGCCAGCAGTTTATTGGGGGCTTACAATGAGCAGTTCTTC.

J is TRBJ2-1 and V is TRBV28; TRBD1 matches 11 bases. The CDR3 sequence is 14 residues long. V lost 3 bases, J lost 8 bases, and 3 bases stayed unmatched. Germline V gives CDR1 MDHEN, CDR2 SYDVKM. CDR3: CASSFGTGGDEQFF. In DNA form, the CDR3 reads TGTGCCAGCAGTTTCGGGACAGGGGGGGATGAGCAGTTCTTC.

V and J are TRBV18 and TRBJ2-3; 9 bases agree with TRBD2. This CDR3 spans 15 amino acids. Looked up from germline, CDR1 is KGHSH and CDR2 is LQKENI. Trimming took 1 base from V and 2 from J; bases not matched to a gene: 1. CDR3 sequence (DNA): TGTGCCAGCTCACCACTAGCGGGGGCCACAGATACGCAGTATTTT. Translating it yields CASSPLAGATDTQYF.

The chain uses TRBV30 and TRBJ1-1; no firm D call. V was clipped by 1 base and J by 3 bases, with 12 bases between them. The CDR3 contains 14 residues. Germline CDR1 is GTSNPN and CDR2 is SVGIG (reference sequence). DNA for the CDR3: TGTGCCTGGAGTGGAGGAGGAGATTACACTGAAGCTTTCTTT. Protein product: CAWSGGGDYTEAFF. Drawing the rest from reference TRBV30 and TRBJ1-1, the complete variable domain is SQTIHQWPATLVQPVGSPLSLECTVEGTSNPNLYWYRQAAGRGLQLLFYSVGIGQISSEVPQNLSASRPQDRQFILSSKKLLLSDSGFYLCAWSGGGDYTEAFFGQGTRLTVV.

V and J are TRBV30 and TRBJ1-5; 7 bases map to TRBD1. V was clipped by 3 bases and J by 0 bases; unmatched bases: 2. The CDR3 loop spans 14 amino acids. Germline V lookup: CDR1 GTSNPN, CDR2 SVGIG (reference sequence). The CDR3 protein is CAWRGQYSNQPQHF. The CDR3 nucleotides read TGTGCCTGGAGGGGACAGTATAGCAATCAGCCCCAGCATTTT.

The chain joins TRBV27 to TRBJ2-7; 9 nucleotides line up with TRBD2. CDR1 is MNHEY, CDR2 SMNVEV, per germline (reference sequence). Trimming cost V 7 bases and J 4 bases; bases outside gene matches: 5. This CDR3 has 13 residues. CDR3 DNA: TGTGCCAGCAAGGGCGGGAGGGCTTACGAGCAGTACTTC. It specifies CASKGGRAYEQYF.

This chain joins TRBV7-2 and TRBJ1-4; D is undetermined. The CDR3 contains 14 residues. Germline V lookup: CDR1 SGHTA, CDR2 FQGNSA. Trimming cost V 2 bases and J 3 bases, with 7 bases left between them. CDR3 nucleotide sequence: TGTGCCAGCAGCTTATTACTACCTAATGAAAAACTGTTTTTT. This codes for CASSLLLPNEKLFF.

This clone was counted only a few times. The chain combines TRBV4-3 with TRBJ2-7; 7 bases are shared with TRBD2. Germline CDR1 is LGHNA and CDR2 is YSLEER. V dropped 0 bases and J dropped 5; count of bases not matched to a gene: 10. The CDR3 is made up of 16 amino acids. CDR3 sequence: CASSQDMGGSNNEQYF. In nucleotides, the CDR3 is TGCGCCAGCAGCCAAGATATGGGCGGGAGCAACAACGAGCAGTACTTC.

The V gene is TRBV12-3 or TRBV12-4, the J gene TRBJ2-1; D unclear. This CDR3 is 13 amino acids long. V lost 7 bases and J lost 8, with 15 bases in between. The CDR3 is CASTPTREDEQFF. For the CDR3, the DNA is TGTGCCAGCACCCCTACCCGCGAGGATGAGCAGTTCTTC.

Only one count was recorded for this clone. The chain is built from TRBV27 and TRBJ2-7, with D tentatively TRBD2 (5 bases). Trimming left V 3 bases short and J 0 bases short, with 12 bases between. The CDR3 has 15 amino acids. The V gene's germline CDR1 is MNHEY and CDR2 SMNVEV (reference sequence). The CDR3 sequence: CASSFFAGGSYEQYF. CDR3 bases: TGTGCCAGCAGTTTTTTTGCGGGCGGCTCCTACGAGCAGTACTTC.

The chain combines TRBV29-1 with TRBJ2-3; D is possibly TRBD1 (5 bases). With 0 bases removed from V and 0 bases from J, the gap between germline ends came to 10 bases. The CDR3 is 15 residues long. Germline V gene lookup returns CDR1 SQVTM and CDR2 ANQGSEA. The CDR3 bases are TGCAGCGTTGAAGATCCTAGGGGTAGCACAGATACGCAGTATTTT. Protein: CSVEDPRGSTDTQYF.

This chain connects TRBV10-3 to TRBJ2-2; TRBD2 is a possible D gene (5 bases). Germline V gives CDR1 ENHRY, CDR2 SYGVKD. V lost 6 bases and J 0 bases, leaving 8 bases between the germline ends. CDR3 size: 14 residues. The CDR3 loop reads CAIRTGANTGELFF. CDR3 DNA sequence: TGTGCCATCAGGACCGGGGCGAACACCGGGGAGCTGTTTTTT.

V and J are TRBV5-6 and TRBJ1-5; 9 nucleotides agree with TRBD1. V gave up 2 bases and J gave up 8 bases; unmatched junction bases: 11. The CDR3 runs 16 residues. Germline V gene sequence: CDR1 SGHDT, CDR2 YYEEEE. The CDR3 nucleotides are TGTGCCAGCAGCTTCGGGACAGGGATGCTGAACAAGCCCCAGCATTTT. Its translation is CASSFGTGMLNKPQHF.

This chain links TRBV7-2 with TRBJ2-7, with a possible D match to TRBD1 (5 bases). Germline loops: CDR1 SGHTA, CDR2 FQGNSA. Trimming left V 4 bases short and J 3 bases short, with 25 bases between. The CDR3 covers 18 residues. The CDR3 DNA reads as TGTGCCAGCAGCTACCCCCAGGGTGCCAACCCGGGCGGCTACGAGCAGTACTTC. Encoded protein: CASSYPQGANPGGYEQYF.

This clone occurred once. V gene TRBV10-2 combines with J gene TRBJ1-2; maybe TRBD1 (6 bases). V was clipped by 2 bases and J by 8 bases, with 15 bases between them. This CDR3 region has 14 residues. Germline V gene data show CDR1 as WSHSY and CDR2 as SAAADI. CDR3 region: CASSESSRGAGYTF. Written as DNA, the CDR3 is TGCGCCAGCAGTGAGAGTAGCAGGGGCGCGGGCTACACCTTC.